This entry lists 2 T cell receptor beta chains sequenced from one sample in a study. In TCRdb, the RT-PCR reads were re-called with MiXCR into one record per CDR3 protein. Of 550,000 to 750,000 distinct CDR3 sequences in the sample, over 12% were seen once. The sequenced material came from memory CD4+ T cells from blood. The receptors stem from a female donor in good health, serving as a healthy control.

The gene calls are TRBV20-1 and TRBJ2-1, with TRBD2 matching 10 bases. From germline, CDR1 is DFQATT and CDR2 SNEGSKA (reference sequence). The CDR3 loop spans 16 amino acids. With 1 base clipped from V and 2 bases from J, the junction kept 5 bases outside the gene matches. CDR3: CSARGTSGETYNEQFF. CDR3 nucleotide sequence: TGCAGTGCTAGAGGTACTAGCGGGGAGACCTACAATGAGCAGTTCTTC.

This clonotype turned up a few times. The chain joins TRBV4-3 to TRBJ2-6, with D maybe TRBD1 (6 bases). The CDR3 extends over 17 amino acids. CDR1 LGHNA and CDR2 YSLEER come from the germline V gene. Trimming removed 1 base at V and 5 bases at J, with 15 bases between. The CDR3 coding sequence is TGCGCCAGCAGCCAAGGGTCCGGACAGCTGCGGGCCAACGTCCTGACTTTC. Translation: CASSQGSGQLRANVLTF.